This record concerns one TCR beta chain sequence. This clonotype was observed a handful of times. Its antigen is unknown. Base qualities are missing; no much larger clone stands one base away. The data were obtained in a study of blood T cells in healthy people across ages (dated by TCRdb to between 2014 and 2017). As for the study more broadly: Template switching captured roughly one uniquely barcoded TCR beta cDNA molecule per two T cells in model experiments. Age-related changes in TCR beta repertoire diversity were measured in the study by deep sequencing normalized with unique cDNA molecular identifiers. Two additional independent replicas of 1 million unique cDNA reads from the same blood draw were analyzed for two donors (one aged 18 to 30 and one aged 80 or older). Four age groups were formed from the donors: young (average approximately 15 years), middle-aged (around 41), aged (roughly 58) and long-lived (around 82). To avoid experimental bias, donors of different ages were distributed randomly across sequencing lanes.

V loses 5 bases at its end and J loses 9 bases; junction bases beyond the gene matches: 6. Spanning cysteine to phenylalanine, the CDR3 consists of 15 amino acids. Of all the DNA, just the CDR3 is kept, 45 bases in frame from base 1. The donors were about 40 Caucasian individuals from Russia, aged about 6 to 100 years, who were systemically healthy. Each donor gave approximately 10 milliliters of peripheral blood, collected into EDTA-treated Vacutainer tubes. Ficoll-Paque density-gradient centrifugation was used to isolate PBMCs, with at least 6.5 million obtained per sample. Trizol reagent was used to extract total RNA from PBMCs, with at least 6 micrograms per sample. For every donor, an aliquot of PBMCs went through flow cytometry to measure the percentages of naive CD45RAhigh/CD27high T cells. Library preparation was by 5' RACE. Sequencing relied on an Illumina HiSeq 2500. A second roughly 6 to 11 cycle PCR used a sample-barcoded 5' primer and a J-beta primer mix. Each TCR beta cDNA molecule received a unique molecular identifier from a template-switch 5' adaptor carrying 12 random nucleotides. At least 2.5 million CDR3-containing paired-end reads were obtained from each sample. First-strand cDNA synthesis was performed from all RNA using the Mint cDNA synthesis kit, with priming by a TRBC-specific oligonucleotide. All cDNA was treated with uracil-DNA glycosylase and then went through a first 18-cycle PCR with the universal primers M1SS and BC2_uni_R. For the original study's pipeline: For normalization, 1 million high-quality reads, each with a distinct molecular identifier, were randomly selected from each sample. Instead of being binned into consensus sequences, reads that shared molecular identifiers were thrown out. CDR3 identification, clonotype clustering and error correction used MiTCR with a Q25 quality threshold and the strictest error-elimination algorithm. A nonparametric unseen species model with Euler transformation was used to estimate a lower bound on total TCR beta diversity. The raw public data were reprocessed by TCRdb itself: fastp quality trimming at Q25, MiXCR clonotype calling, in-frame beta chains only. Entries are consolidated by CDR3 protein sequence, retaining the most common genes and DNA. What appears here as the V and J calls and clone size reflects TCRdb's work, not the paper's. The sample table contains just over 800,000 distinct CDR3 sequences; only one count was recorded for roughly 60% of them. The top ten clones comprise 28% of the sample.

The study at large found these results: Observed TCR beta diversity correlated strongly with the percentage of naive T cells measured by flow cytometry. As age increased, observed TCR beta diversity per million T cells dropped in a roughly linear way, and a significant reduction was already evident by age roughly 36. Estimates of total diversity based on one million sequenced T cells were considered lower bounds and underestimates. Donor CMV infection status was unknown, potentially confounding age-related changes in expanded clonotypes. Because profiling used bulk unsorted PBMCs, naive and antigen-experienced compartments could not be compared conclusively. Compared with the aged group, the long-lived group had more naive CD4+ T cells, fewer expanded clones and increased TCR diversity, a pattern suggesting age selection.

The sequence derives from a man aged 30 to 45 in good health. Input material: blood. Recombination linked TRBV12-3 or TRBV12-4 to TRBJ2-5; 16 middle bases align to TRBD2. The CDR3: CASSPPGLAGGSQYF. The DNA sequence follows: TGTGCCAGCAGTCCCCCGGGACTAGCGGGGGGGTCCCAGTACTTC.